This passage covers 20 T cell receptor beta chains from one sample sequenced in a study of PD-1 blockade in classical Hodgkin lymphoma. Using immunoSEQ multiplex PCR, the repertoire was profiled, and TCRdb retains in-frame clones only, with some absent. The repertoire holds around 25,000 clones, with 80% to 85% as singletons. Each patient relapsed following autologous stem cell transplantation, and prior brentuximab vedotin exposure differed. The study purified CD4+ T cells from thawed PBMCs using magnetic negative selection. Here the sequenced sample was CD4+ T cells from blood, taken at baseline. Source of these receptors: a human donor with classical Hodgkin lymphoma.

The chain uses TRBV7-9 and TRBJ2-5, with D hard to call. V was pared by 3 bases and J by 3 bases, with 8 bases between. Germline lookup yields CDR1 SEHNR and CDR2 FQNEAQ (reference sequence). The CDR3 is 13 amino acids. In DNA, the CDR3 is TGTGCCAGCAGCTTCTTAGTTGAAGAGACCCAGTACTTC. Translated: CASSFLVEETQYF.

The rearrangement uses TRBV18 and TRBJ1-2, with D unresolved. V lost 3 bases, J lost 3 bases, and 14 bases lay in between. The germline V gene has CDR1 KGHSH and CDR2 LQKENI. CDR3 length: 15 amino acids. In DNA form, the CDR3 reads TGTGCCAGCTCACCGATAGGAGGCGGAGACTATGGCTACACCTTC. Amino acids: CASSPIGGGDYGYTF.

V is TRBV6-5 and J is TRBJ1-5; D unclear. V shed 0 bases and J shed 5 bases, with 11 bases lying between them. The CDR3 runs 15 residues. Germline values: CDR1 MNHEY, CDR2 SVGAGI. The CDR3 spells CASSYSFGEDQPQHF. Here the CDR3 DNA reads TGTGCCAGCAGTTACTCGTTTGGGGAGGATCAGCCCCAGCATTTT.

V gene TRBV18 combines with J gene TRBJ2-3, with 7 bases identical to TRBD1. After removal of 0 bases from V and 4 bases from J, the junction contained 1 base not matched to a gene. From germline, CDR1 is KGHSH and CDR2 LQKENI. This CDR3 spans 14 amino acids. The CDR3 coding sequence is TGTGCCAGCTCACCACCAGGGGGCTCAGATACGCAGTATTTT. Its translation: CASSPPGGSDTQYF.

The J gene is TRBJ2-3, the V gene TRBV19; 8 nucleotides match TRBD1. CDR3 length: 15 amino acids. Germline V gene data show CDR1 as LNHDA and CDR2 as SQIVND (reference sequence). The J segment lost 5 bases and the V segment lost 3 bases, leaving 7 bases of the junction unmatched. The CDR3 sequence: CASSMMTGEGDTQYF. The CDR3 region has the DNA TGTGCCAGTAGTATGATGACAGGGGAAGGAGATACGCAGTATTTT.

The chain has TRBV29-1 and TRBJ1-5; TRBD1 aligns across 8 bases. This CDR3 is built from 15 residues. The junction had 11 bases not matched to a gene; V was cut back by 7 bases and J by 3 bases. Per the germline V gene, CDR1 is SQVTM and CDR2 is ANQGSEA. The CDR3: CSAMTGVGDNQPQHF. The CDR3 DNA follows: TGCAGCGCTATGACAGGGGTAGGAGACAATCAGCCCCAGCATTTT.

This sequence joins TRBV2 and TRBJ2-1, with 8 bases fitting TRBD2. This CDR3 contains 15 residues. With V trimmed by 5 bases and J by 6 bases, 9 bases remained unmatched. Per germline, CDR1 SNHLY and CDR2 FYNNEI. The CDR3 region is CASSPSGGAGNEQFF. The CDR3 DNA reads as TGTGCCAGCAGTCCCTCGGGGGGGGCGGGCAATGAGCAGTTCTTC.

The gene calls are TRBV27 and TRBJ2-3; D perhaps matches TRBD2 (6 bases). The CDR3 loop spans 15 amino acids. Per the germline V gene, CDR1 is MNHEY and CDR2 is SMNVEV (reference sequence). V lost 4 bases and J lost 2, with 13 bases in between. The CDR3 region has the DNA TGTGCCAGCAGTTCCCGACTAGAAATCACAGATACGCAGTATTTT. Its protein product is CASSSRLEITDTQYF.

CDR3 nucleotides: TGTGCCAGCAGCGAAGCACCTGGGACAGGAGTTCTGGGAGGGGAGCTGTTTTTT. It yields the protein CASSEAPGTGVLGGELFF. The chain has TRBV9 and TRBJ2-2; 8 bases are shared with TRBD1. The V gene end was trimmed by 3 bases and the J gene end by 8 bases; junction bases not matched to a gene: 18. The CDR3 totals 18 residues. Germline assignment: CDR1 SGDLS and CDR2 YYNGEE.

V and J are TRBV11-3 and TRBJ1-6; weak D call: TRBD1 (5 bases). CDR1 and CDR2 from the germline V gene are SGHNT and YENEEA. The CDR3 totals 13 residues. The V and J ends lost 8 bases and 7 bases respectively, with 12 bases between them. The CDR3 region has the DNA TGTGCCAGCGGGCGGGGGGTCAATTCACCCCTCCACTTT. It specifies CASGRGVNSPLHF.

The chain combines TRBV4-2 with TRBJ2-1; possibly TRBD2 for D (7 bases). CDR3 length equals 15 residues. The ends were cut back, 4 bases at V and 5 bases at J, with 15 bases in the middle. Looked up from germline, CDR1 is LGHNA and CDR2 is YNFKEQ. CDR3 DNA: TGTGCCAGCAGCCCCCGTACGGGGGGCGACAATGAGCAGTTCTTC. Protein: CASSPRTGGDNEQFF.

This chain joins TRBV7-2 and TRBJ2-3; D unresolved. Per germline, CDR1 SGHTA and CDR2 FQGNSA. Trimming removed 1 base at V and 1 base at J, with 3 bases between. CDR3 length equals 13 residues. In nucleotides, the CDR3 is TGTGCCAGCAGCTTAGGGGGCACAGATACGCAGTATTTT. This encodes CASSLGGTDTQYF.

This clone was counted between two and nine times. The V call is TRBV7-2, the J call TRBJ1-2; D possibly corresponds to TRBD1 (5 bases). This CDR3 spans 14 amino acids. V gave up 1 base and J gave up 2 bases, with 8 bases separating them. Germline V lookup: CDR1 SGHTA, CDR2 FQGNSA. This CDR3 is CASSLDRGNYGYTF. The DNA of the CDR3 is TGTGCCAGCAGCTTAGATCGGGGGAACTATGGCTACACCTTC. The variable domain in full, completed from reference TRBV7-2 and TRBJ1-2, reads GAGVSQSPSNKVTEKGKDVELRCDPISGHTALYWYRQSLGQGLEFLIYFQGNSAPDKSGLPSDRFSAERTGGSVSTLTIQRTQQEDSAVYLCASSLDRGNYGYTFGSGTRLTVV.

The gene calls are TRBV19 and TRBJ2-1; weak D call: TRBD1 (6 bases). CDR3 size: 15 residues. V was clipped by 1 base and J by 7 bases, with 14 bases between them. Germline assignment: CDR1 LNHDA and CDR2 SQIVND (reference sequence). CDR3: CASSIAGGKGNEQFF. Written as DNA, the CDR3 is TGTGCCAGTAGTATAGCTGGGGGCAAGGGGAATGAGCAGTTCTTC.

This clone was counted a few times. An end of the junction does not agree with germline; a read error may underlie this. For the CDR3, the DNA is TGTGCTAGCAGCGAAGGGACAGGGCCCTACAATGAGCAGTTCTTC. Its translation is CASSEGTGPYNEQFF. The chain couples TRBV7-7 to TRBJ2-1; 9 bases map to TRBD1. The CDR3 is made up of 15 amino acids. Germline V CDR1 and CDR2: SSHAT, FNYEAQ (reference sequence).

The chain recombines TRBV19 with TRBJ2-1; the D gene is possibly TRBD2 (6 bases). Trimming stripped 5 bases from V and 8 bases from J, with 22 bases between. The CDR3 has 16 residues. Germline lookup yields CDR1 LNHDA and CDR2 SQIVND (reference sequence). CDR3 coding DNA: TGTGCCAGTAGTCGCCGGGGAGTAGCGGTGGTGCATGAGCAGTTCTTC. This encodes CASSRRGVAVVHEQFF.

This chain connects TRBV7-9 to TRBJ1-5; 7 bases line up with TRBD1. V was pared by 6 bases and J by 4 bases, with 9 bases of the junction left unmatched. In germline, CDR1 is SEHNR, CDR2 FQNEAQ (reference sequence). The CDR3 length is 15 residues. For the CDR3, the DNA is TGTGCCAGCAGTTTAACAGGACAGGTTAATCAGCCCCAGCATTTT. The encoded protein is CASSLTGQVNQPQHF.

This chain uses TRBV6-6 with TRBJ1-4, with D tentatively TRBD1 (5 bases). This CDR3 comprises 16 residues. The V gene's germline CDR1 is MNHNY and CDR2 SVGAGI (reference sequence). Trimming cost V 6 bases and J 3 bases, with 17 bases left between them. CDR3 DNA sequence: TGTGCCAGCAGCACTCTTGGGGCCGGAGCTAATGAAAAACTGTTTTTT. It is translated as CASSTLGAGANEKLFF.

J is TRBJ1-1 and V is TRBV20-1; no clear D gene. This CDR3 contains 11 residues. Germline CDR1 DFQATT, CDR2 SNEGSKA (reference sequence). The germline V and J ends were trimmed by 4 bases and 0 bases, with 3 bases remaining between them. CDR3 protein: CSANVNTEAFF. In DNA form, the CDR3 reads TGCAGTGCTAATGTGAACACTGAAGCTTTCTTT.

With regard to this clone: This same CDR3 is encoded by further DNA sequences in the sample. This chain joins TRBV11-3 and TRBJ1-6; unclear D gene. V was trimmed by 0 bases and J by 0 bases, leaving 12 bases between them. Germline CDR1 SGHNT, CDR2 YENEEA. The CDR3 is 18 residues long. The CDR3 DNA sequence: TGTGCCAGCAGCTTAGATCAAGGCGGGAGCTCCTATAATTCACCCCTCCACTTT. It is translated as CASSLDQGGSSYNSPLHF.